The rows below give T cell receptor beta chains drawn from one sample of a study of human T cells and chemical hapten exposure. TCRdb ran MiXCR on the RACE reads and lists one entry per CDR3 protein. Among under 95,000 distinct CDR3 sequences listed, around 7.9% were seen once. The sample here was whole blood, taken in connection with sensitization to the hapten diphenylcyclopropenone (DPC). The receptors come from a man aged 40-55 years with alopecia areata. Some clones in this sample may be carry-over from other donors' samples. Both conserved end residues are part of each CDR3. The D gene is left open where the match is weak. Clone size appears in some rows only: once, few, many, or a class for an expanded clone.

J: TRBJ2-6; D: .; V: TRBV4-3; size: few; CDR3: CASSQDPNSGANVLTF; DNA: TGCGCCAGCAGCCAAGATCCCAACTCTGGGGCCAACGTCCTGACTTTC
J: TRBJ2-1; D: TRBD2; V: TRBV6-2/TRBV6-3; size: many; CDR3: CASSSLGTSVDEQFF; DNA: TGTGCCAGCAGTTCCCTCGGGACTAGCGTTGATGAGCAGTTCTTC
J: TRBJ2-5; D: TRBD2; V: TRBV10-3; size: .; CDR3: CAIRGLAQETQYF; DNA: TGTGCCATCAGGGGACTAGCCCAAGAGACCCAGTACTTC
J: TRBJ2-1; D: .; V: TRBV11-3; size: .; CDR3: CASSPLASAYNEQFF; DNA: TGTGCCAGCAGCCCCCTAGCGAGCGCCTACAATGAGCAGTTCTTC
J: TRBJ2-3; D: TRBD2; V: TRBV15; size: .; CDR3: CATSRTGTSGRITDTQYF; DNA: TGTGCCACCAGCAGAACCGGGACTAGCGGGAGGATCACAGATACGCAGTATTTT
J: TRBJ2-1; D: TRBD2; V: TRBV7-2; size: few; CDR3: CASSLEGSGRVNEQFF; DNA: TGTGCCAGCAGCTTAGAGGGTAGCGGGAGGGTCAATGAGCAGTTCTTC
J: TRBJ1-5; D: .; V: TRBV29-1; size: many; CDR3: CSVRADSNQPQHF; DNA: TGCAGCGTTAGGGCAGATAGCAATCAGCCCCAGCATTTT
J: TRBJ2-1; D: .; V: TRBV11-2; size: few; CDR3: CASSVNLGLFF; DNA: TGTGCCAGCAGCGTAAACTTAGGCCTGTTCTTC
J: TRBJ2-5; D: TRBD2; V: TRBV29-1; size: few; CDR3: CSVEDHGRVGETQYF; DNA: TGCAGCGTTGAAGATCACGGGAGGGTAGGAGAGACCCAGTACTTC
J: TRBJ1-2; D: TRBD1; V: TRBV7-9; size: .; CDR3: CASSFPDRVRYGYTF; DNA: TGTGCCAGCAGCTTCCCGGACAGGGTCCGGTATGGCTACACCTTC
J: TRBJ2-3; D: .; V: TRBV6-1; size: many; CDR3: CANSKWGTDTQYF; DNA: TGTGCCAACTCGAAGTGGGGCACAGATACGCAGTATTTT
J: TRBJ2-1; D: TRBD2; V: TRBV5-1; size: .; CDR3: CASSLVASGSREQFF; DNA: TGCGCCAGCAGCTTGGTAGCTAGCGGGAGTCGTGAGCAGTTCTTC
J: TRBJ2-3; D: TRBD2; V: TRBV4-3; size: few; CDR3: CASSLGLAGSTDTQYF; DNA: TGCGCCAGCAGCCTGGGACTAGCGGGCAGCACAGATACGCAGTATTTT
J: TRBJ1-3; D: .; V: TRBV12-3/TRBV12-4; size: many; CDR3: CASRLDRWSTIYF; DNA: TGTGCCAGCAGGCTCGACAGGTGGAGCACCATATATTTT
J: TRBJ1-2; D: .; V: TRBV29-1; size: .; CDR3: CSVDGGPYTHGYTF; DNA: TGCAGCGTTGACGGGGGTCCTTATACCCATGGCTACACCTTC
J: TRBJ2-3; D: .; V: TRBV4-3; size: many; CDR3: CASSRSTPGTDTQYF; DNA: TGCGCCAGCAGCCGGAGCACCCCTGGGACAGATACGCAGTATTTT
J: TRBJ2-7; D: .; V: TRBV12-3/TRBV12-4; size: .; CDR3: CASSLSGAYEQYF; DNA: TGTGCCAGCAGTTTAAGTGGGGCCTACGAGCAGTACTTC
J: TRBJ1-1; D: .; V: TRBV5-1; size: many; CDR3: CASSLGGLGTEAFF; DNA: TGCGCCAGCAGCTTGGGAGGGTTGGGCACTGAAGCTTTCTTT
J: TRBJ1-1; D: TRBD1; V: TRBV29-1; size: .; CDR3: CSVEGTANTESFF; DNA: TGCAGCGTTGAGGGGACAGCGAACACTGAATCTTTCTTT
J: TRBJ2-5; D: TRBD2; V: TRBV10-3; size: .; CDR3: CAISGTSGTQETQYF; DNA: TGTGCCATCAGCGGGACTAGCGGGACCCAAGAGACCCAGTACTTC
J: TRBJ1-6; D: .; V: TRBV28; size: .; CDR3: CASSLQGFSPLHF; DNA: TGTGCCAGCAGTTTACAAGGGTTTTCACCCCTCCACTTT
J: TRBJ1-5; D: .; V: TRBV12-3/TRBV12-4; size: many; CDR3: CASTPSVVGQPQHF; DNA: TGTGCCAGCACCCCTTCGGTGGTTGGGCAGCCCCAGCATTTT
J: TRBJ2-7; D: .; V: TRBV27; size: .; CDR3: CASSPPGPGAYEQYF; DNA: TGTGCCAGCAGCCCCCCCGGACCCGGGGCCTACGAGCAGTACTTC
J: TRBJ2-3; D: .; V: TRBV7-3; size: many; CDR3: CASSHGGSTDTQYF; DNA: TGTGCCAGCAGCCATGGCGGTAGCACAGATACGCAGTATTTT
J: TRBJ2-2; D: TRBD2; V: TRBV29-1; size: many; CDR3: CSVVAGGPGTGELFF; DNA: TGCAGCGTTGTAGCGGGAGGGCCGGGCACCGGGGAGCTGTTTTTT
J: TRBJ1-4; D: .; V: TRBV29-1; size: many; CDR3: CSVQGTATNEKLFF; DNA: TGCAGCGTTCAGGGGACTGCAACTAATGAAAAACTGTTTTTT
J: TRBJ1-6; D: .; V: TRBV10-3; size: many; CDR3: CAIKDTGMGGRSPLHF; DNA: TGTGCCATCAAAGACACAGGGATGGGGGGTAGATCACCCCTCCACTTT
J: TRBJ2-3; D: .; V: TRBV7-7; size: .; CDR3: CASSLNHPDTQYF; DNA: TGTGCTAGCAGCTTGAATCATCCAGATACGCAGTATTTT
J: TRBJ2-3; D: TRBD2; V: TRBV20-1; size: few; CDR3: CSARRREGPPFFTDTQYF; DNA: TGCAGTGCTAGAAGGCGGGAGGGGCCCCCTTTCTTCACAGATACGCAGTATTTT
J: TRBJ2-6; D: .; V: TRBV7-2; size: many; CDR3: CASSRILQGSGANVLTF; DNA: TGTGCCAGCAGCCGAATACTCCAGGGATCTGGGGCCAACGTCCTGACTTTC
J: TRBJ1-1; D: TRBD1; V: TRBV12-3/TRBV12-4; size: many; CDR3: CASSFQGGGGIDTEAFF; DNA: TGTGCCAGCAGTTTTCAAGGGGGCGGTGGGATAGACACTGAAGCTTTCTTT
J: TRBJ1-3; D: .; V: TRBV13; size: .; CDR3: CASSLTQPGGNTIYF; DNA: TGTGCCAGCAGCCTGACCCAGCCGGGCGGAAACACCATATATTTT
J: TRBJ1-2; D: .; V: TRBV30; size: few; CDR3: CAWSVRNYGYTF; DNA: TGTGCCTGGAGTGTACGGAACTATGGCTACACCTTC
J: TRBJ2-3; D: TRBD2; V: TRBV10-3; size: .; CDR3: CAISVVSGRDWYTQYF; DNA: TGTGCCATCAGTGTGGTTAGCGGGAGGGACTGGTATACGCAGTATTTT
J: TRBJ1-6; D: TRBD1; V: TRBV6-5; size: many; CDR3: CASNTGGGNSPLHF; DNA: TGTGCCAGCAACACAGGGGGCGGCAATTCACCCCTCCACTTT
J: TRBJ2-2; D: TRBD1; V: TRBV20-1; size: many; CDR3: CSAPAQGGGTGELFF; DNA: TGCAGTGCGCCAGCACAGGGGGGTGGCACCGGGGAGCTGTTTTTT
J: TRBJ2-3; D: TRBD1; V: TRBV7-2; size: few; CDR3: CASSLDGTGTDTQYF; DNA: TGTGCCAGCAGCTTAGACGGGACAGGGACAGATACGCAGTATTTT
J: TRBJ1-4; D: .; V: TRBV7-2; size: many; CDR3: CASSSRATNEKLFF; DNA: TGTGCCAGCAGCTCTAGGGCAACTAATGAAAAACTGTTTTTT
J: TRBJ2-7; D: TRBD1; V: TRBV7-2; size: .; CDR3: CASSTPGTGGNEQYF; DNA: TGTGCCAGCAGCACACCCGGGACAGGGGGGAACGAGCAGTACTTC
J: TRBJ2-5; D: .; V: TRBV7-6; size: .; CDR3: CASSLTVIQETQYF; DNA: TGTGCCAGCAGCTTGACAGTAATCCAAGAGACCCAGTACTTC
J: TRBJ2-1; D: .; V: TRBV18; size: .; CDR3: CASSPVAGTGFEFF; DNA: TGTGCCAGCTCACCCGTGGCAGGGACGGGGTTTGAGTTCTTC
J: TRBJ2-3; D: .; V: TRBV2; size: many; CDR3: CASRRGSSTDTQYF; DNA: TGTGCCAGCAGACGGGGGAGTAGCACAGATACGCAGTATTTT
J: TRBJ2-1; D: TRBD2; V: TRBV3-1; size: many; CDR3: CASRGPGLAGTGEQFF; DNA: TGTGCCAGCAGGGGGCCGGGACTAGCGGGAACAGGGGAGCAGTTCTTC
J: TRBJ2-2; D: .; V: TRBV6-5; size: .; CDR3: CASSSSRRVNTGELFF; DNA: TGTGCCAGCAGTTCGAGCCGAAGAGTGAACACCGGGGAGCTGTTTTTT
J: TRBJ2-5; D: TRBD1; V: TRBV28; size: few; CDR3: CASSSTTGGMETQYF; DNA: TGTGCCAGCAGTTCCACGACAGGGGGCATGGAGACCCAGTACTTC
J: TRBJ2-1; D: .; V: TRBV7-2; size: few; CDR3: CASSRPSSYNEQFF; DNA: TGTGCCAGCAGCCGCCCTAGCTCCTACAATGAGCAGTTCTTC
J: TRBJ2-3; D: TRBD2; V: TRBV5-1; size: few; CDR3: CASSLALLAGETDTQYF; DNA: TGCGCCAGCAGCTTGGCCTTGCTAGCGGGAGAAACAGATACGCAGTATTTT
J: TRBJ2-1; D: TRBD2; V: TRBV29-1; size: few; CDR3: CSVVWLAAYNEQFF; DNA: TGCAGCGTTGTCTGGCTAGCGGCCTACAATGAGCAGTTCTTC
J: TRBJ2-3; D: .; V: TRBV12-3/TRBV12-4; size: many; CDR3: CASSLNTDTQYF; DNA: TGTGCCAGCAGTTTGAATACAGATACGCAGTATTTT
J: TRBJ1-1; D: .; V: TRBV13; size: many; CDR3: CASSSPLTRRAFF; DNA: TGTGCCAGCAGCTCGCCCTTAACTCGGAGAGCTTTCTTT
J: TRBJ1-1; D: .; V: TRBV5-6; size: many; CDR3: CASSFYAAKFGEPNTEAFF; DNA: TGTGCCAGCAGCTTTTATGCGGCTAAGTTTGGGGAGCCGAACACTGAAGCTTTCTTT